This T cell receptor (beta chain) was profiled in a study of blood T cell repertoires in COVID-19. Looking at the study overall: The United States, Italy and Spain were the sources of the acute and convalescent COVID-19 samples.

Libraries were prepared by immunoSEQ multiplex PCR; TCRdb keeps only in-frame clonotypes and omits some of them. The sample records about 80,000 clones, roughly 89% being singletons. This CDR3 spans 14 amino acids. V lost 10 bases, J lost 0 bases, and 16 bases lay in between. Per the germline V gene, CDR1 is MNHEY and CDR2 is SMNVEV (reference sequence). This rearrangement joins TRBV27 to TRBJ2-7, with a possible D match to TRBD2 (5 bases). This TCR derives from a man aged 25 to 40 with acute or convalescent COVID-19. The sample comprised peripheral blood. For the CDR3, the DNA is TGTGCCACCCGGAGGCAGATCAGCTCCTACGAGCAGTACTTC. Its protein product is CATRRQISSYEQYF.